This is a list of T cell receptor beta chains from one sample in a study of CD8 T cells in ankylosing spondylitis. TCRdb re-called the 5' RACE reads with MiXCR, one entry per CDR3 protein. The data hold approximately 540,000 distinct CDR3 sequences, with roughly an eighth observed a single time. The sequencing sample was made of blood, either unsorted or a sorted T cell fraction (not recorded which). These receptors all come from a male donor with ankylosing spondylitis. Both conserved end residues are part of each CDR3. A D gene is named only where the DNA matches it firmly. Clone size is not always given. Where it is, it says once, few, many or a class for expanded clones.

clone_size j_call d_call v_call cdr3_aa cdr3_nt
many TRBJ2-1 TRBD1 TRBV7-8 CASSSRDRGSYNEQFF TGTGCCAGCAGCTCTAGGGACAGGGGGTCCTACAATGAGCAGTTCTTC
few TRBJ2-1 NA TRBV6-6 CASSYRWDEQFF TGTGCCAGCAGTTACCGGTGGGATGAGCAGTTCTTC
few TRBJ1-5 NA TRBV20-1 CSAAVADPNQPQHF TGCAGTGCCGCGGTGGCAGATCCCAATCAGCCCCAGCATTTT
NA TRBJ2-2 NA TRBV10-3 CAIKASEGRPPENTGELFF TGTGCCATCAAGGCCTCGGAGGGCAGACCACCCGAGAACACCGGGGAGCTGTTTTTT
few TRBJ1-2 NA TRBV12-3/TRBV12-4 CASSFENRDDGYTF TGTGCCAGCAGTTTCGAAAACAGGGACGACGGCTACACCTTC
NA TRBJ2-7 NA TRBV5-1 CASSIRTQTGEQYF TGCGCCAGCAGCATCCGGACTCAGACAGGCGAGCAGTACTTC
few TRBJ2-1 TRBD2 TRBV6-1 CASSLGGVVDQFF TGTGCCAGCAGTCTGGGGGGGGTGGTCGACCAGTTCTTC
few TRBJ1-6 TRBD1 TRBV4-2 CASSQGQRNSPLHF TGTGCCAGCAGCCAGGGACAGAGGAATTCACCCCTCCACTTT
NA TRBJ1-5 TRBD1 TRBV12-3/TRBV12-4 CASSIRQGDNQPQHF TGTGCCAGCAGTATTCGACAGGGTGACAATCAGCCCCAGCATTTT
many TRBJ2-2 NA TRBV7-9 CASSLEVDTGELFF TGTGCCAGCAGCTTAGAAGTGGACACCGGGGAGCTGTTTTTT
few TRBJ1-5 NA TRBV24-1 CARTPRLRQPQHF TGTGCCAGAACACCGCGGTTACGGCAGCCCCAGCATTTT
NA TRBJ2-4 NA TRBV20-1 CSADPRDGKNIQYF TGCAGTGCTGACCCGAGGGACGGCAAAAACATTCAGTACTTC
many TRBJ1-5 NA TRBV7-8 CASSASPAGNQPQHF TGTGCCAGCAGCGCGTCCCCTGCGGGCAATCAGCCCCAGCATTTT
NA TRBJ2-7 NA TRBV3-1 CASSQTSEQYF TGTGCCAGCAGCCAAACTAGCGAGCAGTACTTC
NA TRBJ2-5 TRBD2 TRBV5-6 CASSLGLAGVLYQETQYF TGTGCCAGCAGCTTAGGACTAGCGGGAGTTCTATACCAAGAGACCCAGTACTTC
few TRBJ2-2 TRBD2 TRBV7-7 CASSLARLAGGPGELFF TGTGCCAGCAGCTTAGCCCGACTAGCGGGAGGGCCCGGGGAGCTGTTTTTT